The rows below give T cell receptor beta chains drawn from one sample of a study of T-cell reconstitution after alpha-beta-depleted transplantation in children. TCRdb re-called the PCR reads through MiXCR, storing one row per CDR3 protein. The sample records roughly 350,000 distinct CDR3 sequences, over 9% being singletons. This specimen consisted of PBMCs from the stem cell graft donor, obtained from the stem cell graft. The receptors come from a human donor who donated a stem cell graft to a child with acute lymphoblastic leukemia. Each CDR3 is given with its conserved first and last residue. D genes are given only for firm matches. Size values are once, few and many counts, or a class for expanded clones, and some rows have none.

>TRBV11-2|NA|NA|TRBJ2-5
TGTGCCAGCAGCCCTAGGGTGGCTTACGACCCCGCGTACCAAGAGACCCAGTACTTC
CASSPRVAYDPAYQETQYF
>TRBV12-3/TRBV12-4|few|TRBD2|TRBJ2-1
TGTGCCAGCAGTTTAGCCCCGCCAGCGGGGGTTCCGTTCTTC
CASSLAPPAGVPFF
>TRBV3-1|NA|TRBD2|TRBJ2-5
TGTGCCAGCAGCCCTGCTTGGCGGGAGGGCTCCTTGTTTAAGACCCAGTACTTC
CASSPAWREGSLFKTQYF
>TRBV5-1|many|TRBD1|TRBJ2-4
TGCGCCAGCAGCTTGGACCCCAGAAACACAGGGGTAGCCAAAAACATTCAGTACTTC
CASSLDPRNTGVAKNIQYF
>TRBV9|NA|TRBD1|TRBJ2-7
TGTGCCAGCAGCGCCTATCGCGGGACAGGGGGTTACGAGCAGTACTTC
CASSAYRGTGGYEQYF
>TRBV7-2|few|NA|TRBJ1-1
TGTGCCAGCAGCTTGGGATGGAACACTGAAGCTTTCTTT
CASSLGWNTEAFF
>TRBV12-3/TRBV12-4|NA|TRBD2|TRBJ2-7
TGTGCCAGCGGACTAGCAGAATACGAGCAGTACTTC
CASGLAEYEQYF
>TRBV29-1|NA|NA|TRBJ2-2
TGCAGCGTTGAAGGGACAACGAACACCGGGGAGCTGTTTTTT
CSVEGTTNTGELFF
>TRBV5-1|NA|NA|TRBJ2-2
TGCGCCAGCATACCTACAGACACCGGGGAGCTGTTTTTT
CASIPTDTGELFF
>TRBV7-6|many|NA|TRBJ2-5
TGTGCCAGCAGCTTAGCGCGCAGACAAGAGACCCAGTACTTC
CASSLARRQETQYF
>TRBV20-1|NA|TRBD1|TRBJ1-1
TGCAGTGCTCCTACAGGGGGATACACTGAAGCTTTCTTT
CSAPTGGYTEAFF
>TRBV12-3/TRBV12-4|NA|NA|TRBJ1-4
TGTGCCAGCAGTTTACAGGGTTTATCTGAAAAACTGTTTTTT
CASSLQGLSEKLFF
>TRBV6-5|NA|NA|TRBJ1-2
TGTGCCAGCAGTCCCACCTTGCTGGGCCACTATGGCTACACCTTC
CASSPTLLGHYGYTF
>TRBV12-3/TRBV12-4|many|TRBD2|TRBJ2-4
TGTGCCAGCAGTCCAGCCGGGACTAGCGGGGACATTCAGTACTTC
CASSPAGTSGDIQYF
>TRBV3-1|NA|NA|TRBJ2-1
TGTGCCAGCAGCCAAGTCGCGCTCCGCACAGATCAGGGCAATGAGCAGTTCTTC
CASSQVALRTDQGNEQFF
>TRBV4-1|many|NA|TRBJ2-7
TGCGCCAGCAGCCAAGATGGGCTGGGCTACGAGCAGTACTTC
CASSQDGLGYEQYF
>TRBV20-1|NA|NA|TRBJ1-5
TGCAGTGCTAGTTGGGGTTCTGGGGCGTTGAGCAATCAGCCCCAGCATTTT
CSASWGSGALSNQPQHF
>TRBV7-2|NA|NA|TRBJ2-4
TGTGCCAGCAGCCCTCAGGGGAAAAACATTCAGTACTTC
CASSPQGKNIQYF
>TRBV4-1|many|NA|TRBJ1-2
TGCGCCAGCAGCCCGACTATCAGGAGAGGCTACACCTTC
CASSPTIRRGYTF
>TRBV7-9|many|NA|TRBJ2-7
TGTGCCAGCAGCTTAGTGGAGGGCTACGAGCAGTACTTC
CASSLVEGYEQYF
>TRBV12-3/TRBV12-4|many|NA|TRBJ2-7
TGTGCCAGCAGTTTCCTAGTCTCCTACGAGCAGTACTTC
CASSFLVSYEQYF
>TRBV20-1|NA|NA|TRBJ1-3
TGCAGTGCTAGAGATCAACTGGGCTCTGGAAACACCATATATTTT
CSARDQLGSGNTIYF
>TRBV20-1|few|TRBD2|TRBJ2-1
TGCAGTGCTAGGGGGACTAGCGGCAGCTCCTACAATGAGCAGTTCTTC
CSARGTSGSSYNEQFF
>TRBV12-3/TRBV12-4|NA|NA|TRBJ2-2
TGTGCCAGCAGGTCTACAGGGAACACCGGGGAGCTGTTTTTT
CASRSTGNTGELFF
>TRBV29-1|NA|NA|TRBJ2-3
TGCAGCGTTGTCTTTGCGGTCACAGATACGCAGTATTTT
CSVVFAVTDTQYF
>TRBV10-3|many|TRBD2|TRBJ2-3
TGTGCCATCAGTGAGTCTCGCATTACTAGCGGGAGAGCAGATACGCAGTATTTT
CAISESRITSGRADTQYF
>TRBV6-5|NA|NA|TRBJ2-7
TGTGCCAGCAGTTACTCGTTCGATGTCACCTACGAGCAGTACTTC
CASSYSFDVTYEQYF
>TRBV7-9|NA|TRBD1|TRBJ2-7
TGTGCCAGCAGCCCCCCTTCCGACAGGGCTAGACACTACGAGCAGTACTTC
CASSPPSDRARHYEQYF
>TRBV11-2|NA|NA|TRBJ2-1
TGTGCCAGCAGCCAATTTATACCGACGCGGACAGCCTACAATGAGCAGTTCTTC
CASSQFIPTRTAYNEQFF
>TRBV29-1|NA|TRBD1|TRBJ2-3
TGCAGCACCGTCAGGGGGAATACGCAGTATTTT
CSTVRGNTQYF
>TRBV7-6|NA|TRBD1|TRBJ1-5
TGTGCCAGCAGCCCCGGACAGGGGAGGTATAGCAATCAGCCCCAGCATTTT
CASSPGQGRYSNQPQHF
>TRBV7-3|few|NA|TRBJ2-7
TGTGCCAGCAGTCCTCGAGTGGGCGAGCAGTACTTC
CASSPRVGEQYF
>TRBV27|many|NA|TRBJ1-1
TGTGCCAGCACCCCCTATCGTGGCGGAAACACTGAAGCTTTCTTT
CASTPYRGGNTEAFF
>TRBV3-1|NA|NA|TRBJ2-2
TGTGCCAGCAGCCTACTGGCTGGGATAGCTTCGACCGGGGAGCTGTTTTTT
CASSLLAGIASTGELFF
>TRBV5-1|few|TRBD1|TRBJ2-5
TGCGCCAGCAGCTTGGACGGGACAGGAGAAGAGACCCAGTACTTC
CASSLDGTGEETQYF
>TRBV4-1|NA|NA|TRBJ2-7
TGCGCCAGCAGCCAAGAAGGGAACGGGCGCCAATCCGGGGAGCAGTACTTC
CASSQEGNGRQSGEQYF
>TRBV7-8|few|NA|TRBJ2-3
TGTGCCAGCAGCTTTATTACAGGGACTGGGAGATACACAGATACGCAGTATTTT
CASSFITGTGRYTDTQYF
>TRBV9|many|NA|TRBJ2-3
TGTGCCAGCAGCGTAGGGGACTTCACAGATACGCAGTATTTT
CASSVGDFTDTQYF
>TRBV5-4|NA|NA|TRBJ2-2
TGTGCCAGCAGCTTGGGGGTCCGGGGAGGCACCGGGGAGCTGTTTTTT
CASSLGVRGGTGELFF
>TRBV7-2|NA|TRBD2|TRBJ2-3
TGTGCCACCTCCGGGACTAGCGGGAGGGCAGATACGCAGTATTTT
CATSGTSGRADTQYF
>TRBV7-2|NA|NA|TRBJ1-4
TGTGCCAGCAGCAGGGGGTTTAATGAAAAACTGTTTTTT
CASSRGFNEKLFF
>TRBV15|NA|NA|TRBJ2-3
TGTGCCACCAGCGCCGGTGGGGTGGATCATACGCAGTATTTT
CATSAGGVDHTQYF
>TRBV12-3/TRBV12-4|NA|NA|TRBJ2-5
TGTGCCAGCAGCGACCGAGGGACATCCGTGAGTCGGGAGACCCAGTACTTC
CASSDRGTSVSRETQYF
>TRBV7-2|many|NA|TRBJ1-1
TGTGCCAGCAGCTTAGGGGCAGTGAACACTGAAGCTTTCTTT
CASSLGAVNTEAFF
>TRBV12-3/TRBV12-4|many|NA|TRBJ2-7
TGTGCCAGCAGTTTACGGCTGAAATACGAGCAGTACTTC
CASSLRLKYEQYF
>TRBV30|few|NA|TRBJ2-1
TGTGCCTGGAGTGTCAGTGAGCAGTTCTTC
CAWSVSEQFF
>TRBV4-2|NA|NA|TRBJ2-7
TGTGCCAGCAGCCAAGCGGGGTGGGACGAGCAGTACTTC
CASSQAGWDEQYF
>TRBV3-1|NA|TRBD2|TRBJ2-4
TGTGCCAGCAGCTTCGGGGGACTAGCGGCCACGGTTGCCAAAAACATTCAGTACTTC
CASSFGGLAATVAKNIQYF
>TRBV5-5|NA|NA|TRBJ1-6
TGTGCCAGCAGCTTTCGATACGGCTATAATTCACCCCTCCACTTT
CASSFRYGYNSPLHF
>TRBV7-2|few|NA|TRBJ2-3
TGTGCCAGCGCCTCGCTTGCGCCAGATACGCAGTATTTT
CASASLAPDTQYF
>TRBV7-9|NA|NA|TRBJ1-1
TGTGCCAGCAGCCATCCCACAGGTGAAGCTTTCTTT
CASSHPTGEAFF
>TRBV7-2|NA|NA|TRBJ2-7
TGTGCCAGCAGCTTAGTGGCAGAGAGCTCCTACGAGCAGTACTTC
CASSLVAESSYEQYF